What follows describes a single T cell receptor (beta chain). Its specific antigen is unknown. No qualities accompany the bases; no much larger clone lies one base away. CDR1 and CDR2 were assigned from the germline V gene as MDHEN and SYDVKM. Taken from cysteine to phenylalanine, the CDR3 has 14 residues. Only the CDR3 DNA stays, 42 bases, in frame from base 1. At the junction V is shortened by 1 base and J by 6 bases, with 12 bases in between. The protocol used for the library was the immunoSEQ multiplex PCR assay. Adaptive Biotechnologies handled the TCRB amplification, library preparation, sequencing and preliminary bioinformatics at Survey level resolution. For TCRB sequencing, genomic DNA from sorted cTfh populations was amplified by multiplex PCR. Under the source paper's analysis protocol: In R, clonality was calculated as 1 minus the normalized Shannon entropy, and the Gini index was computed using the R package ineq. Overlap score was defined as the summed counts of shared sequences divided by the total counts of all sequences in both compared samples. Shared-clonotype significance used Fisher's exact test assuming a theoretical repertoire of 10^7 TCRB sequences. TCRdb took this table from immuneACCESS and kept in-frame rearrangements with V and J called. Such tables lack part of the clones; where checked against another copy, unresolved V genes explain under half of the gap, and the rest is unexplained. The D gene and trimming were derived from the DNA, and the V and J assignments and clone size from that table. The sample yields more than 4,000 clones; roughly 82% were counted once. Of the sample, around 0.95% is held by the ten largest clones.

The data were obtained in a study of follicular helper T cells after annual influenza vaccination (dated by TCRdb to about 2017). About the study as a whole: After each seasonal influenza vaccination, blood samples were collected on days 0, 7 and 28. To study recall of cTfh clones, some subjects were followed through successive annual vaccinations in the 2013-2014, 2014-2015 and 2015-2016 seasons. One week after vaccination, a second recruited cohort of approximately 11 subjects (Table S1) displayed a similar ICOS+CD38+ cTfh response. Multi-year samples were available for six subjects, with four spanning two vaccination seasons and two spanning three seasons. The 2013-2014 samples were cryopreserved, while the 2015 samples were processed right after collection.

The time point tag for this specimen amounts to: 2015-2016 season, 7 days after influenza vaccination. Adults were given seasonal inactivated influenza vaccine (Fluvarix), and sorted blood CD4 subsets were followed by TCRB sequencing before and after vaccination. Subjects were considered eligible if community-dwelling and if influenza vaccine had not been received in the prior 6 months. Exclusions included influenza vaccine contraindications, substance abuse, HIV/AIDS, active malignancy, immunomodulatory medication and active illness such as respiratory infection. Per time point, between roughly 35 and 100 mL of blood was sampled. Circulating Tfh were defined as non-naive CD4+CXCR5+PD-1+ cells and sorted into ICOS+CD38+ and ICOS-CD38- fractions. PBMC were isolated using Ficoll-Paque PLUS or SepMate separation. Cell subsets were sorted from PBMC on a BD FACS Aria before DNA extraction. What the work shows at the level of the full study, not this receptor alone: ICOS+CD38+ cTfh clonality correlated with the frequency of that population, and its change correlated with the change in circulating plasmablast frequency. Productive TCRB sequences were recovered from only about 10-23% of analyzed cells, so rare clonotypes could not be sampled. Day 7 ICOS+CD38+ clones were most often found later in ICOS-CD38- cTfh, suggesting that subset may serve as a memory reservoir. A recurrent oligoclonal ICOS+CD38+ cTfh response containing tetramer and AIM influenza-specific clonotypes was recalled by successive annual vaccinations.

Sequenced material: CXCR5+ CD38- circulating T follicular helper cells from blood, taken 7 days after influenza vaccination. In the paper's terms, the cell subset or site label means: circulating Tfh, non-naive CD4+CXCR5+PD-1+ (ICOS+CD38+ or ICOS-CD38-). The sequence links TRBV28 to TRBJ1-1, with the D gene uncertain. The receptor was derived from an adult who received the influenza vaccine. The nucleotide sequence reads as follows: TGTGCCAGCAGTTTATCGTTCAGGCCCGCTGAAGCTTTCTTT. Its protein reads: CASSLSFRPAEAFF.